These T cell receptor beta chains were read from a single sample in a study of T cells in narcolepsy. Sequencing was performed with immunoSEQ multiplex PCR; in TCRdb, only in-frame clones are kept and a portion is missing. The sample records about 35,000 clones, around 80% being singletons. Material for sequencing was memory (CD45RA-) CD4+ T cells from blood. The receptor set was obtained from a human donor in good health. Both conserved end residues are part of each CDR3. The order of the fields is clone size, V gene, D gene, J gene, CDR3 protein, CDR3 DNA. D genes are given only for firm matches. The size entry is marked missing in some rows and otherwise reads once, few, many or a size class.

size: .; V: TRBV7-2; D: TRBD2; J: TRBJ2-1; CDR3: CASSSFPRGGANEQFF; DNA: TGTGCCAGCAGCTCCTTCCCGCGGGGGGGAGCGAATGAGCAGTTCTTC
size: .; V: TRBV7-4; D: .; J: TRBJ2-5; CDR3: CASSACTYF; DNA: TGTGCCAGCAGCGCATGTACGTACTTC
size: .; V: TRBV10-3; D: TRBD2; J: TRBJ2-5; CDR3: CVISAGGGARETQYF; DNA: TGTGTCATCAGTGCTGGCGGGGGGGCCAGGGAGACCCAGTACTTC
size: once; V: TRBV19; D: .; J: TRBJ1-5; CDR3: CAGPGWDQPQHF; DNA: TGTGCCGGGCCGGGTTGGGATCAGCCCCAGCATTTT
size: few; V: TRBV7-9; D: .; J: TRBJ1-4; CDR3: CASSLGRGEKLFF; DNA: TGTGCCAGCAGCCTAGGGAGAGGGGAAAAACTGTTTTTT
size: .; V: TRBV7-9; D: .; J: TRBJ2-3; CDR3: CATPQGDTQYF; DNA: TGTGCCACCCCGCAGGGGGATACGCAGTATTTT
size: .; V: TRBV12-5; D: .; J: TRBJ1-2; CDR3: CASGLSGLGIHGYTF; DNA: TGTGCTAGTGGTTTGTCGGGTCTGGGGATCCATGGCTACACCTTC
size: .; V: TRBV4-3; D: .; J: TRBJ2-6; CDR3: CASSQDLGSGGPGANVLTF; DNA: TGCGCCAGCAGCCAAGATCTCGGATCGGGGGGCCCTGGGGCCAACGTCCTGACTTTC
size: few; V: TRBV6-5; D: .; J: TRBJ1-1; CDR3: CASIPHGRANEAFF; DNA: TGTGCCAGCATCCCCCACGGCAGGGCAAATGAAGCTTTCTTT
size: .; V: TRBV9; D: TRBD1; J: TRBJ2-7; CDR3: CASSIGQDTYEQYF; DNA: TGTGCCAGCAGCATTGGACAGGACACCTACGAGCAGTACTTC
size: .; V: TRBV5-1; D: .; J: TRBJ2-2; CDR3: CASSLDFNTGELFF; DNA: TGCGCCAGCAGCCTCGACTTCAACACCGGGGAGCTGTTTTTT
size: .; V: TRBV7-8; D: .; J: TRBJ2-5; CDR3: CASSFGDGGMTQYF; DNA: TGTGCCAGCAGCTTTGGGGATGGAGGCATGACCCAGTACTTC
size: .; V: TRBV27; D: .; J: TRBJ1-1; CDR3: CASSPLQGGETEAFF; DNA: TGTGCCAGCAGTCCGCTCCAGGGCGGGGAGACTGAAGCTTTCTTT
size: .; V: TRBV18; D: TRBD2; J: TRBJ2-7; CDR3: CASSPGTSAYEQYF; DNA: TGTGCCAGCTCACCAGGGACTAGCGCCTACGAGCAGTACTTC
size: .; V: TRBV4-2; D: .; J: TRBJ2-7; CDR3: CASSQAGTPYEQYF; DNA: TGTGCCAGCAGCCAAGCCGGGACACCCTACGAGCAGTACTTC
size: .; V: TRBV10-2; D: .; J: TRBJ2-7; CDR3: CASSELRLARNYEQYF; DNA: TGCGCCAGCAGTGAGTTAAGGTTAGCCAGAAACTACGAGCAGTACTTC
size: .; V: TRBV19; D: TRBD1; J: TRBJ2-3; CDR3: CARSTGVPTDTQYF; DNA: TGTGCCAGGTCGACAGGGGTCCCCACAGATACGCAGTATTTT
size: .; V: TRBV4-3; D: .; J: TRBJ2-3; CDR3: CASSQANTQYF; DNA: TGCGCCAGCAGCCAAGCTAATACGCAGTATTTT
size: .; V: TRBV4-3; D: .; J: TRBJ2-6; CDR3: CASSQAPGFGANVLTF; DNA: TGCGCCAGCAGCCAAGCGCCGGGCTTTGGGGCCAACGTCCTGACTTTC
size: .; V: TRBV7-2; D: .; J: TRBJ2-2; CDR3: CASSLKGTYPNTGELFF; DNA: TGTGCCAGCAGCTTAAAGGGCACCTACCCGAACACCGGGGAGCTGTTTTTT
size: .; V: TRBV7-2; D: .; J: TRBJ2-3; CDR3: CASRGAMKAPDTQYF; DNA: TGTGCCAGCAGGGGGGCTATGAAGGCCCCAGATACGCAGTATTTT
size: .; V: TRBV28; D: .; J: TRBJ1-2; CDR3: CASRTADGDYGYTF; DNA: TGTGCCAGCCGGACTGCGGACGGAGACTATGGCTACACCTTC
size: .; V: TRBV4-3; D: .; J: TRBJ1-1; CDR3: CASSQAAGGVTEAFF; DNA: TGCGCCAGCAGCCAAGCGGCGGGTGGGGTCACTGAAGCTTTCTTT
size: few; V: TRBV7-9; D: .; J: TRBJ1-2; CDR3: CASSLGVAVKIYTF; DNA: TGTGCCAGCAGCTTAGGAGTGGCCGTTAAGATCTACACCTTC
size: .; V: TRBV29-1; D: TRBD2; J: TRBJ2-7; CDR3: CSARLAGEGEQYF; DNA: TGCAGCGCCCGACTAGCGGGAGAGGGCGAGCAGTACTTC
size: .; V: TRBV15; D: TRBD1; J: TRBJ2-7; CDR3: CATSSKPGQGSYEQYF; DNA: TGTGCCACCAGCAGTAAACCGGGACAGGGGTCCTACGAGCAGTACTTC
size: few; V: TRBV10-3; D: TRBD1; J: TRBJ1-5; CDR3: CAAGGSNQPQHF; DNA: TGTGCCGCAGGGGGGTCCAATCAGCCCCAGCATTTT
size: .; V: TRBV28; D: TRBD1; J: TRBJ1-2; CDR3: CASRKTGGDGYTF; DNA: TGTGCCAGCAGGAAAACAGGGGGCGATGGCTACACCTTC
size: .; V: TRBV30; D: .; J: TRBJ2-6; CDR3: CAWSHNSGAGANVLTF; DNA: TGTGCCTGGAGTCATAATTCAGGGGCTGGGGCCAACGTCCTGACTTTC
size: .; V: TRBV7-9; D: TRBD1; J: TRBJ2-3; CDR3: CASSSKGAGGFGTDTQYF; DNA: TGTGCCAGCAGCTCTAAGGGGGCAGGGGGCTTCGGCACAGATACGCAGTATTTT
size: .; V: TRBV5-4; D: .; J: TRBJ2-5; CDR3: CASSLKSTTGNKETQYF; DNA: TGTGCCAGCAGCCTCAAGTCGACAACTGGTAATAAAGAGACCCAGTACTTC
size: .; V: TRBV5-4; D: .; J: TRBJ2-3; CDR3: CASSLAAGGARADTQYF; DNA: TGTGCCAGCAGCTTGGCGGCTGGCGGTGCCCGGGCAGATACGCAGTATTTT
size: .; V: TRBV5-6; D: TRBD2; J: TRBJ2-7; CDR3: CASSPVSLAGGSYEQYF; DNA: TGTGCCAGCAGCCCAGTATCACTAGCGGGAGGCTCCTACGAGCAGTACTTC
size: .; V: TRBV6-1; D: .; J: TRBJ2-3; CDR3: CASTETSSTDTQYF; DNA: TGTGCCAGCACCGAGACTTCTAGCACAGATACGCAGTATTTT
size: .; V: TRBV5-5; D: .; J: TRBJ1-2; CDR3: CASSSDEVNYGYTF; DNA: TGTGCCAGCAGCTCCGACGAGGTAAACTATGGCTACACCTTC
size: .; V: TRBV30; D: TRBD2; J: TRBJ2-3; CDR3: CAWSVPGHGGTQYF; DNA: TGTGCCTGGAGTGTTCCCGGGCACGGGGGGACGCAGTATTTT